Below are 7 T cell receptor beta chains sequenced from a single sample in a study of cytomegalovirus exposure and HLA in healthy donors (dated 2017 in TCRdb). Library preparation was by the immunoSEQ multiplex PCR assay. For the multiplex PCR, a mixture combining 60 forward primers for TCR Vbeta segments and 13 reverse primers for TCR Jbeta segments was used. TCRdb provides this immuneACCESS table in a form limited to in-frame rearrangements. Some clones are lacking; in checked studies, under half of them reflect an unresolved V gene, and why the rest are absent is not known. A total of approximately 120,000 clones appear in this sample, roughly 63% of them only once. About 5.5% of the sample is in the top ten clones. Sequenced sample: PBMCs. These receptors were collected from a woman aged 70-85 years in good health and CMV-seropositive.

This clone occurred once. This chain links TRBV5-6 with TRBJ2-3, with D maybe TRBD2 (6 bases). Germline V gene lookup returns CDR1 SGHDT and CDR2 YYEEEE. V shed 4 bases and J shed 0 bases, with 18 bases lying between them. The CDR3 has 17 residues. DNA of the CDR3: TGTGCCAGCAGCACGGAGGGCTCCTTCGGGAGCACAGATACGCAGTATTTT. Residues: CASSTEGSFGSTDTQYF. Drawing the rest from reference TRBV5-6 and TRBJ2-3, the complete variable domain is DAGVTQSPTHLIKTRGQQVTLRCSPKSGHDTVSWYQQALGQGPQFIFQYYEEEERQRGNFPDRFSGHQFPNYSSELNVNALLLGDSALYLCASSTEGSFGSTDTQYFGPGTRLTVL.

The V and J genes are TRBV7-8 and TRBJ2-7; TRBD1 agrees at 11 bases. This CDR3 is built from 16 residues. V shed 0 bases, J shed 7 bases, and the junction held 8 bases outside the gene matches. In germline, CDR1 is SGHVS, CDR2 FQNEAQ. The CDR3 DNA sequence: TGTGCCAGCAGCTTAGCGTTAGGACAGGGGGCGGATGAGCAGTACTTC. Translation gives CASSLALGQGADEQYF.

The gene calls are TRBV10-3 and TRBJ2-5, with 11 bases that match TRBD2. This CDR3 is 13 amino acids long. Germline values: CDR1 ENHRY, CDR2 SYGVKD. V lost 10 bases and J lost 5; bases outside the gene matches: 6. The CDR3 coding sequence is TGTGCCACCTTAGCGGGGGGGCTGGAGACCCAGTACTTC. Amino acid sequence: CATLAGGLETQYF.

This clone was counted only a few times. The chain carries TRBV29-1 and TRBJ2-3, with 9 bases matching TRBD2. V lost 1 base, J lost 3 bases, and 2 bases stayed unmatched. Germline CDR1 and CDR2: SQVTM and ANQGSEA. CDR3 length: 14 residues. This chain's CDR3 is CSVEVSGGTDTQYF. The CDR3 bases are TGCAGCGTTGAAGTGAGCGGGGGGACAGATACGCAGTATTTT.

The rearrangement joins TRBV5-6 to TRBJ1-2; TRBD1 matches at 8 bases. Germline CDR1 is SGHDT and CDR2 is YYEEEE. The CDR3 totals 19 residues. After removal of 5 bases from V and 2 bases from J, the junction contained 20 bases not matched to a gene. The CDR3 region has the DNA TGTGCCAGCAGTCGTTACTACTTTGCTTGGGACAGGCAAAACTATGGCTACACCTTC. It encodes CASSRYYFAWDRQNYGYTF. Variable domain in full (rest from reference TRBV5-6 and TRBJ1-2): DAGVTQSPTHLIKTRGQQVTLRCSPKSGHDTVSWYQQALGQGPQFIFQYYEEEERQRGNFPDRFSGHQFPNYSSELNVNALLLGDSALYLCASSRYYFAWDRQNYGYTFGSGTRLTVV.

The chain's CDR3 is CASSRYQGHMNTEAFF. The CDR3 coding sequence is TGTGCCAGCAGCCGCTATCAGGGGCATATGAACACTGAAGCTTTCTTT. The chain has TRBV4-2 and TRBJ1-1, with TRBD1 as a possible D gene (6 bases). Per germline, CDR1 LGHNA and CDR2 YNFKEQ. The CDR3 sequence is 16 residues long. Trimming shortened V by 4 bases and J by 0 bases, and 15 bases separated the two germline ends.

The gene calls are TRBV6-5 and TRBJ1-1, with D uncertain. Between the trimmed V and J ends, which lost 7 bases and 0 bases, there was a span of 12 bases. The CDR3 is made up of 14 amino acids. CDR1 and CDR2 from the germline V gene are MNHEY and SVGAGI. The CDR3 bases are TGTGCCAGCAAAAAGTCGGGGATGAACACTGAAGCTTTCTTT. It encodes CASKKSGMNTEAFF.